Described below is a single T cell receptor beta chain sequence and its context. The sample is drawn from a study of blood T cell repertoires in COVID-19. Study-wide background: The United States, Italy and Spain provided the acute and convalescent COVID-19 samples.

In the study's own analysis: Estimation of nucleated cell counts relied on the amplification of reference gene primers. Some clones are missing from TCRdb's copy, which holds only in-frame ones; the method was immunoSEQ multiplex PCR. V and J calls and clone size are given by that table; D and trimming were obtained from the DNA. This table has about 400,000 clones, 70% to 90% appearing once. The sample comprised PBMCs or T cells enriched from blood (not recorded which). The receptor's source is a woman aged 18-35 years with acute COVID-19.

CDR3 in amino acids: CASSLNTYEQYF. The CDR3 coding sequence is TGTGCCAGCAGTTTAAATACCTACGAGCAGTACTTC. The chain recombines TRBV27 with TRBJ2-7; D unclear. Trimming shortened V by 2 bases and J by 2 bases, and 4 bases separated the two germline ends. The CDR3 runs 12 residues. CDR1 and CDR2 from the germline V gene are MNHEY and SMNVEV (reference sequence).